This record looks at one TCR beta chain sequence and its context. J lost 0 bases, V lost 5 bases, and 5 bases had no gene match. Germline assignment: CDR1 MNHEY and CDR2 SMNVEV (reference sequence). The CDR3 totals 15 residues. These data are taken from a study of blood T cell repertoires in COVID-19. Per the authors' pipeline: Reference gene primer amplification in the assay estimated nucleated cell counts. Measured with immunoSEQ multiplex PCR; TCRdb has only the in-frame clones, and not every one. The V and J calls and clone size come from that table; D and trimming were worked out from the DNA. Here the sample spans approximately 290,000 clones, roughly 91% being singletons.

The receptor was derived from a young man with acute or convalescent COVID-19. The chain combines TRBV27 with TRBJ1-2, with 8 bases matching TRBD1. The specimen sequenced was peripheral blood. The CDR3 DNA reads as TGTGCCAGCAGTCCGTGGACAGGGACTAACTATGGCTACACCTTC. Translated: CASSPWTGTNYGYTF.